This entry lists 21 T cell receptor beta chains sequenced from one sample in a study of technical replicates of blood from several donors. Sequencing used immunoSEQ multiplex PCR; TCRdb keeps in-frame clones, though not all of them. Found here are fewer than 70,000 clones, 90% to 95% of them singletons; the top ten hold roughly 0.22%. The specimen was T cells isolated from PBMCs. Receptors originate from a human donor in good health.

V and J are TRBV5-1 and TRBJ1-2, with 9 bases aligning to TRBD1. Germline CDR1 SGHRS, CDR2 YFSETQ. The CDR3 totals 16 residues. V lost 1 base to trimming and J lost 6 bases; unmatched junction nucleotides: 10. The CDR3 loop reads CASSLFLGTGSDGYTF. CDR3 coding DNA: TGCGCCAGCAGCTTGTTTCTCGGGACAGGGTCAGATGGCTACACCTTC.

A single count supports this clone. DNA of the CDR3: TGTGCCAGCAGCTTCGCCAGGGTTTTCGAGCAGTACTTC. It is translated as CASSFARVFEQYF. V is TRBV7-9 and J is TRBJ2-7; D may be TRBD1 (5 bases). The CDR3 is 13 residues long. V dropped 3 bases and J dropped 6 bases, with 12 bases sitting between them. Germline loops: CDR1 SEHNR, CDR2 FQNEAQ (reference sequence).

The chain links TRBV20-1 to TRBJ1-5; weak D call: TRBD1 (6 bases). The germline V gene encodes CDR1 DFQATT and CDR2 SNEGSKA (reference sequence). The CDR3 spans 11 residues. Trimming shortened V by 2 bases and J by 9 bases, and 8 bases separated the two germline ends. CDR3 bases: TGCAGTGCTAGACTACAGGGGCCCCAGCATTTT. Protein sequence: CSARLQGPQHF.

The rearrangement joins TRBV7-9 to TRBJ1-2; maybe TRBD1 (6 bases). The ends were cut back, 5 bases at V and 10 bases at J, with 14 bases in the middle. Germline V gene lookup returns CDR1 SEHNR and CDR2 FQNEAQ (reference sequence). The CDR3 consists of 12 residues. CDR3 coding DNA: TGTGCCAGCAGCACTCCGACAGGTACCTACACCTTC. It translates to CASSTPTGTYTF.

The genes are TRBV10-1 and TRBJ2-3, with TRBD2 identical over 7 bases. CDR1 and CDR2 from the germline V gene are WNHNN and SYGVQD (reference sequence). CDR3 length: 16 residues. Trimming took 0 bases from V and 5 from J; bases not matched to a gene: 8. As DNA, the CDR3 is TGCGCCAGCAGTGAGTCTGAAGCGGGGTACAGAGATACGCAGTATTTT. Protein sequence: CASSESEAGYRDTQYF.

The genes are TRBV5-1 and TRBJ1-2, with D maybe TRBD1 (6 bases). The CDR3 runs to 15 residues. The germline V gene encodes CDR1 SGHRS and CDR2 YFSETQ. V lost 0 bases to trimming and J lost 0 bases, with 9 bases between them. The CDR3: CASSLDGGPNYGYTF. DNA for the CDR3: TGCGCCAGCAGCTTGGACGGGGGGCCTAACTATGGCTACACCTTC.

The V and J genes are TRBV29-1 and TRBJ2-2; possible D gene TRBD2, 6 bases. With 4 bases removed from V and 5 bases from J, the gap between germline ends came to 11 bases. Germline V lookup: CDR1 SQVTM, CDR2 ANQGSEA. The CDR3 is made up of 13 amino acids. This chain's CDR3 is CSVGGRLTGELFF. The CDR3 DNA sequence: TGCAGCGTTGGTGGGAGGCTGACCGGGGAGCTGTTTTTT.

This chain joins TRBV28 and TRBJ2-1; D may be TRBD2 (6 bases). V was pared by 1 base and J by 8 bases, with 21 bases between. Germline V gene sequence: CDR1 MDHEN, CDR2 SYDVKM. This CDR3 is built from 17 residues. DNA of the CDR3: TGTGCCAGCAGTTTATCGCCTCTAGCCGGGAGAAGGGATGAGCAGTTCTTC. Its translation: CASSLSPLAGRRDEQFF.

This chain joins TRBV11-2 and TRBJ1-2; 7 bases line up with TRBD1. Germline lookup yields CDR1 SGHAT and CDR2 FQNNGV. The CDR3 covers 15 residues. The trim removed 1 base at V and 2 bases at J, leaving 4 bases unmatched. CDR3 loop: CASSLVRGQNYGYTF. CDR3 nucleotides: TGTGCCAGCAGCTTAGTAAGGGGGCAGAACTATGGCTACACCTTC. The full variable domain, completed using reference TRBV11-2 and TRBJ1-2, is EAGVAQSPRYKIIEKRQSVAFWCNPISGHATLYWYQQILGQGPKLLIQFQNNGVVDDSQLPKDRFSAERLKGVDSTLKIQPAKLEDSAVYLCASSLVRGQNYGYTFGSGTRLTVV.

The CDR3 reads CASSYIRDSHDEQYF. CDR3 coding DNA: TGTGCCAGCAGTTATATCAGGGACAGCCACGACGAGCAGTACTTC. The gene calls are TRBV28 and TRBJ2-7, with 7 bases fitting TRBD1. The germline CDR1 and CDR2 sequences are MDHEN and SYDVKM. The CDR3 spans 15 residues. Unmatched junction bases numbered 11, after V lost 4 bases and J lost 5 bases.

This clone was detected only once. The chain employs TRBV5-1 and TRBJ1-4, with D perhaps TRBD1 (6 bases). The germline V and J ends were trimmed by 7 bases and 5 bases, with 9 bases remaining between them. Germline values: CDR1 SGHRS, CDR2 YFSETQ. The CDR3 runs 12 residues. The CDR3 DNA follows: TGCGCCAGCTCGAGGGGGAATGAAAAACTGTTTTTT. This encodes CASSRGNEKLFF.

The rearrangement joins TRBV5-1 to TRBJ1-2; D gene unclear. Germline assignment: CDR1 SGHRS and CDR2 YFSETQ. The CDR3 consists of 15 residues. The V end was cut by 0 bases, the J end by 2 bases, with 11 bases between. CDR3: CASSLADKKNYGYTF. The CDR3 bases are TGCGCCAGCAGCTTGGCCGACAAAAAGAACTATGGCTACACCTTC.

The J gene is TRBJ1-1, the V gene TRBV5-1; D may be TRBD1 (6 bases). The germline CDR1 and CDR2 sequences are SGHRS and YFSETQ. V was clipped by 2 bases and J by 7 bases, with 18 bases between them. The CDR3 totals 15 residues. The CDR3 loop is CASSFLGTSIREAFF. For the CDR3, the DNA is TGCGCCAGCAGCTTTTTGGGGACAAGCATACGTGAAGCTTTCTTT. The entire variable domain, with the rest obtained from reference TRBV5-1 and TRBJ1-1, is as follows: KAGVTQTPRYLIKTRGQQVTLSCSPISGHRSVSWYQQTPGQGLQFLFEYFSETQRNKGNFPGRFSGRQFSNSRSEMNVSTLELGDSALYLCASSFLGTSIREAFFGQGTRLTVV.

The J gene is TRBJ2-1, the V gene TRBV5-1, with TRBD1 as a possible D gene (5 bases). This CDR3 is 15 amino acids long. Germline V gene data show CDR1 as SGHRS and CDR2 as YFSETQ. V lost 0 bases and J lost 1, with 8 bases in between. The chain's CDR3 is CASSLVAGSYNEQFF. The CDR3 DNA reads TGCGCCAGCAGCTTGGTCGCAGGGTCCTACAATGAGCAGTTCTTC.

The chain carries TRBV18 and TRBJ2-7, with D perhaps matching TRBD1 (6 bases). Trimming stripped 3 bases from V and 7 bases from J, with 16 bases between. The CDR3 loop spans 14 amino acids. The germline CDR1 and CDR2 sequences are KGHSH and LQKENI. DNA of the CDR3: TGTGCCAGCTCACCGGAGTTGGCTAGGGGGGAGCAGTACTTC. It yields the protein CASSPELARGEQYF.

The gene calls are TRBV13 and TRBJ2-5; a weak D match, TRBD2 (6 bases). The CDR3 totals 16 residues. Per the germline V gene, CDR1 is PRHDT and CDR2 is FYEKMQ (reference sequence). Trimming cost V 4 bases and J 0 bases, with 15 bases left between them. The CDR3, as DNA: TGTGCCAGCAGCTCTGAAGTCCGCGGGAACCAAGAGACCCAGTACTTC. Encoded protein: CASSSEVRGNQETQYF.

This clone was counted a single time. For the CDR3, the DNA is TGTGCCAGCAGTTACTCTTCCTCCGGTAATTCACCCCTCCACTTT. Translation: CASSYSSSGNSPLHF. V and J are TRBV6-5 and TRBJ1-6; D gene uncertain. Deletions cut 0 bases from V and 6 bases from J, with 9 bases between. The CDR3 is 15 residues long. Germline CDR1 is MNHEY and CDR2 is SVGAGI.

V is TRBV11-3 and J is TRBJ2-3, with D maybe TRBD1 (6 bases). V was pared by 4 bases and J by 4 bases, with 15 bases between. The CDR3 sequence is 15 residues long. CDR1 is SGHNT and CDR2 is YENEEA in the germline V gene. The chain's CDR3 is CASSSHVDSSDTQYF. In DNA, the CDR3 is TGTGCCAGCAGCTCCCACGTGGACAGTTCAGATACGCAGTATTTT.

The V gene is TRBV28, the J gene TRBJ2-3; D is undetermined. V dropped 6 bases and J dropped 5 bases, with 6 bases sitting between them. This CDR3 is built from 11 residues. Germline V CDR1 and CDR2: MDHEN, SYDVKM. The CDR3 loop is CASSFRDTQYF. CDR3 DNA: TGTGCCAGCAGCTTCCGAGATACGCAGTATTTT.

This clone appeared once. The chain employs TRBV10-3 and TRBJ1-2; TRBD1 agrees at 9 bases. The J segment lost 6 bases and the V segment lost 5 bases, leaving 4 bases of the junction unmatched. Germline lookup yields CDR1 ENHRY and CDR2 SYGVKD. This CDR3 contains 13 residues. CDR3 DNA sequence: TGTGCCATCAGTTCCGGGACAGGGAATGGCTACACCTTC. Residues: CAISSGTGNGYTF.

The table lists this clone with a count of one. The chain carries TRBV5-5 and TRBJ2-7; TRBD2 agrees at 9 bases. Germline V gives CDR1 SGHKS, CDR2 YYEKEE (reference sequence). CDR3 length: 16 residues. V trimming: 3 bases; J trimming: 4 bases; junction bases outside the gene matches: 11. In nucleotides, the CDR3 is TGTGCCAGCAGCTATGCTAGCGGGGCCTTGATGTACGAGCAGTACTTC. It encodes CASSYASGALMYEQYF. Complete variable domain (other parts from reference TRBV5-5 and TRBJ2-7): DAGVTQSPTHLIKTRGQQVTLRCSPISGHKSVSWYQQVLGQGPQFIFQYYEKEERGRGNFPDRFSARQFPNYSSELNVNALLLGDSALYLCASSYASGALMYEQYFGPGTRLTVT.